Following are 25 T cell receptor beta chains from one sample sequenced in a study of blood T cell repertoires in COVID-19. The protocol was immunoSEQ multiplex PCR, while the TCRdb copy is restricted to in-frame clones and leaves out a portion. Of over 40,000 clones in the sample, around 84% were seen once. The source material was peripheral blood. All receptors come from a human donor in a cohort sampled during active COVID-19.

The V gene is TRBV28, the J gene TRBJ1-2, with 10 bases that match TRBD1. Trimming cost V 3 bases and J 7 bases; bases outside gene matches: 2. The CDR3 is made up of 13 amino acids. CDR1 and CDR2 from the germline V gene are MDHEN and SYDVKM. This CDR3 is CASSFGTGVGYTF. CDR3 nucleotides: TGTGCCAGCAGTTTCGGGACAGGGGTTGGCTACACCTTC.

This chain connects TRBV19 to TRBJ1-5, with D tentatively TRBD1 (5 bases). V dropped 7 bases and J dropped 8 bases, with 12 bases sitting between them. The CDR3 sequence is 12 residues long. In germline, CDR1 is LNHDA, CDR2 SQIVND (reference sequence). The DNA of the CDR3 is TGTGCCAGTAAGGAGGGGTTCGAGCCCCAGCATTTT. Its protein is CASKEGFEPQHF.

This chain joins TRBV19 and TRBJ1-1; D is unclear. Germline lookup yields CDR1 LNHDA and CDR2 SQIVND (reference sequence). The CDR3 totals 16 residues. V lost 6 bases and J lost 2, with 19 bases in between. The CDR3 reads CASRGVQFISNTEAFF. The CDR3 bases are TGTGCCAGTAGGGGAGTACAGTTCATTTCCAACACTGAAGCTTTCTTT. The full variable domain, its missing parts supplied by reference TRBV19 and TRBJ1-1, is DGGITQSPKYLFRKEGQNVTLSCEQNLNHDAMYWYRQDPGQGLRLIYYSQIVNDFQKGDIAEGYSVSREKKESFPLTVTSAQKNPTAFYLCASRGVQFISNTEAFFGQGTRLTVV.

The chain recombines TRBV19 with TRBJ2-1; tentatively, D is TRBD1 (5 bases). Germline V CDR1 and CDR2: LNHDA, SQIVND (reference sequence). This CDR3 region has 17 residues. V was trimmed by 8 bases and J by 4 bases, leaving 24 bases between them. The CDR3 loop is CASSDPRQYRIYNEQFF. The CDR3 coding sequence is TGTGCCAGTTCCGATCCCCGACAGTATAGAATTTACAATGAGCAGTTCTTC.

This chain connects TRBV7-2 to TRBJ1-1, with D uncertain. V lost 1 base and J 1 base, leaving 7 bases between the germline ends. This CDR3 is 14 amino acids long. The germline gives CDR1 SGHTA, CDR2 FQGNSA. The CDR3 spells CASSLDSRNTEAFF. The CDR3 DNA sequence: TGTGCCAGCAGCTTAGATTCGCGGAACACTGAAGCTTTCTTT.

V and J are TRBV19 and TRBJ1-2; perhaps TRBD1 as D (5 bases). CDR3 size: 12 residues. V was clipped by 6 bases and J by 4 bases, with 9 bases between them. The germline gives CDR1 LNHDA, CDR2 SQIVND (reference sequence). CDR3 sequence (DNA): TGTGCCAGTAGCTTGACAGCCTATGGCTACACCTTC. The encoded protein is CASSLTAYGYTF.

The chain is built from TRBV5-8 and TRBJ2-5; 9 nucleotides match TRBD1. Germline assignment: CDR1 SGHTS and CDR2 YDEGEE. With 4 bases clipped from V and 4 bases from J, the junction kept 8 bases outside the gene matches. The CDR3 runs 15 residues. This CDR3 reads CASSPGTGSSETQYF. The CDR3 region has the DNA TGTGCCAGCAGCCCAGGGACAGGGAGTTCAGAGACCCAGTACTTC.

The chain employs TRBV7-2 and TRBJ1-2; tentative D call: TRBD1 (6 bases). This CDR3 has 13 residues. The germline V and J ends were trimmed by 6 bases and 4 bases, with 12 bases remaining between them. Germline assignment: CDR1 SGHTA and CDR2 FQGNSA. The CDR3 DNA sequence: TGTGCCAGCAGTCCTGGACAGATCTATGGCTACACCTTC. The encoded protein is CASSPGQIYGYTF.

Written as DNA, the CDR3 is TGCGCCAGCAGCCAAGCCTGGGGAGGAGATACGCAGTATTTT. It yields the protein CASSQAWGGDTQYF. This chain joins TRBV4-3 and TRBJ2-3, with D possibly being TRBD2 (6 bases). Germline CDR1 and CDR2: LGHNA and YSLEER. The V end was cut by 1 base, the J end by 5 bases, with 10 bases between. The CDR3 is 14 amino acids.

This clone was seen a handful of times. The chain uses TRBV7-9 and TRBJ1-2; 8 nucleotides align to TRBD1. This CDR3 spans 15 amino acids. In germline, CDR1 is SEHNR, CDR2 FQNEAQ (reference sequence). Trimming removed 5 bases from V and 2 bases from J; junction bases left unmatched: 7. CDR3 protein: CASSAAGQENYGYTF. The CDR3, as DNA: TGTGCCAGCAGCGCGGCGGGACAGGAGAACTATGGCTACACCTTC. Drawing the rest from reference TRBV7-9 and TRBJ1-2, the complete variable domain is DTGVSQNPRHKITKRGQNVTFRCDPISEHNRLYWYRQTLGQGPEFLTYFQNEAQLEKSRLLSDRFSAERPKGSFSTLEIQRTEQGDSAMYLCASSAAGQENYGYTFGSGTRLTVV.

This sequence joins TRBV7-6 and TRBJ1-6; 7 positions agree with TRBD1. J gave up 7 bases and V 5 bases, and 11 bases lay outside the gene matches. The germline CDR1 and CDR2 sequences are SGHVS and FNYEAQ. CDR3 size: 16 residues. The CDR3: CASSPRQGEGNSPLHF. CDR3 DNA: TGTGCCAGCAGCCCCCGACAGGGAGAAGGGAATTCACCCCTCCACTTT.

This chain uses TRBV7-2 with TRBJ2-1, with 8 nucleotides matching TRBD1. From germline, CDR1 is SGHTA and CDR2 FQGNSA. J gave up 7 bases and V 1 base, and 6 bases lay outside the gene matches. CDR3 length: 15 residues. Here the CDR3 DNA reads TGTGCCAGCAGCTTAGTTGGACAGGGTTATAATGAGCAGTTCTTC. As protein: CASSLVGQGYNEQFF.

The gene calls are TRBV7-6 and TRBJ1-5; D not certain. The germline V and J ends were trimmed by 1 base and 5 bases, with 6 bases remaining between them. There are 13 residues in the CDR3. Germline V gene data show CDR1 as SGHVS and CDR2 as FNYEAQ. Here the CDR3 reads CASSLGTDQPQHF. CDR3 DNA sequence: TGTGCCAGCAGCTTAGGTACGGATCAGCCCCAGCATTTT.

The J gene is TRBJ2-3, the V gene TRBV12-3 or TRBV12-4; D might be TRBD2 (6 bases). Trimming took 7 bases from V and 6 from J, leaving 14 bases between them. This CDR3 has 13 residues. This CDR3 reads CASTPPGVDTQYF. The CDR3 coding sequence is TGTGCCAGCACCCCCCCGGGAGTCGATACGCAGTATTTT.

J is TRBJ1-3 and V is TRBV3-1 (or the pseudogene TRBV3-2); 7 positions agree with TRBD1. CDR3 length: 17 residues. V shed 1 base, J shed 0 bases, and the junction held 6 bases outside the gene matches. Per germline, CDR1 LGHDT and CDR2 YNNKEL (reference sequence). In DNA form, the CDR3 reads TGTGCCAGCAGCCAAGGACGACAGGGCCTCTCTGGAAACACCATATATTTT. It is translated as CASSQGRQGLSGNTIYF.

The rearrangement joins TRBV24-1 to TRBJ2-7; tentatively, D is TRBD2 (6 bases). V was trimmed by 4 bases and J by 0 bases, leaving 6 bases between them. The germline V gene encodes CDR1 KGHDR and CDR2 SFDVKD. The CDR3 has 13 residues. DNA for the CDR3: TGTGCCACCAGTGACGGGAGCTCCTACGAGCAGTACTTC. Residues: CATSDGSSYEQYF.

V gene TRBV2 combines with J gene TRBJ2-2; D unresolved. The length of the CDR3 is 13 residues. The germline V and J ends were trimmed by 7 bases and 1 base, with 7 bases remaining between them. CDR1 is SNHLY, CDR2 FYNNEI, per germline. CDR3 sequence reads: CASKLRNTGELFF. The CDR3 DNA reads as TGTGCCAGCAAACTTAGGAACACCGGGGAGCTGTTTTTT.

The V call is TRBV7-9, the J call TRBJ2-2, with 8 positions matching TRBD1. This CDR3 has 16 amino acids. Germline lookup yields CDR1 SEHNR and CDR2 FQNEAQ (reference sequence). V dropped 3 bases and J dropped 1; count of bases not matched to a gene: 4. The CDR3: CASSLRTGLNTGELFF. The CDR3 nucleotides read TGTGCCAGCAGCTTGAGGACAGGGCTGAACACCGGGGAGCTGTTTTTT.

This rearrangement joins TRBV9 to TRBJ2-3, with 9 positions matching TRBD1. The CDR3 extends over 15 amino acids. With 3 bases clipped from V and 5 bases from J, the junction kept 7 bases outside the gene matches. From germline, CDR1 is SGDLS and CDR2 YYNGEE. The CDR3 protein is CASSAGQGRGDTQYF. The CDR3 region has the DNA TGTGCCAGCAGCGCCGGACAGGGGCGGGGAGATACGCAGTATTTT.

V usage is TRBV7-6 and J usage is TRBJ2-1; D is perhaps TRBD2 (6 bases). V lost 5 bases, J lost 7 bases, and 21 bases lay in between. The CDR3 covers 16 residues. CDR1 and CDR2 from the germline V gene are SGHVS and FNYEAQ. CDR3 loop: CASSPTGGLGANEQFF. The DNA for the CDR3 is TGTGCCAGCAGCCCCACCGGGGGTCTCGGGGCAAATGAGCAGTTCTTC. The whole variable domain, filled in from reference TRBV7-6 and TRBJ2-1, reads GAGVSQSPRYKVTKRGQDVALRCDPISGHVSLYWYRQALGQGPEFLTYFNYEAQQDKSGLPNDRFSAERPEGSISTLTIQRTEQRDSAMYRCASSPTGGLGANEQFFGPGTRLTVL.

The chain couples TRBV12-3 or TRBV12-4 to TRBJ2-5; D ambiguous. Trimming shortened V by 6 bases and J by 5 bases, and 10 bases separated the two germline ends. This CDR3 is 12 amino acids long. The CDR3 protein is CASSQTGETQYF. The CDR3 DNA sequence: TGTGCCAGCAGCCAAACTGGTGAGACCCAGTACTTC.

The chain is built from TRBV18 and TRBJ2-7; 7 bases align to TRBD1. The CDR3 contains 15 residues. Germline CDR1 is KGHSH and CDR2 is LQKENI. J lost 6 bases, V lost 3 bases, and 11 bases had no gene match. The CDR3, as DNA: TGTGCCAGCTCACCCCGGGACAGCTACAGCTCCGAGCAGTACTTC. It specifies CASSPRDSYSSEQYF.

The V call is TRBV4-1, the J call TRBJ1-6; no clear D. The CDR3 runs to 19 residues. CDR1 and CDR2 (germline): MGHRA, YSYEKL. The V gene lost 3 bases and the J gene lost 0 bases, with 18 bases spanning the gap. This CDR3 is CASSHPTKGGSSYNSPLHF. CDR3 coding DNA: TGCGCCAGCAGCCATCCGACAAAAGGAGGGAGCTCCTATAATTCACCCCTCCACTTT.

This CDR3 is CASSQGMFSSYEQYF. The CDR3 DNA reads TGTGCCAGCAGCCAAGGTATGTTCAGCTCCTACGAGCAGTACTTC. The chain joins TRBV3-1 (or the pseudogene TRBV3-2) to TRBJ2-7; D gene unclear. With 1 base removed from V and 0 bases from J, the gap between germline ends came to 10 bases. Germline V gene lookup returns CDR1 LGHDT and CDR2 YNNKEL (reference sequence). This CDR3 region has 15 residues.

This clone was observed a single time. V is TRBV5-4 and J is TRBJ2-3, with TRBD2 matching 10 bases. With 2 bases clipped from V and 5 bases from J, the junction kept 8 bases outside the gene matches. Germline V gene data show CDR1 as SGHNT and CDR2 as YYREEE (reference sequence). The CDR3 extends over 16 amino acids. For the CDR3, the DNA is TGTGCCAGCAGCTTCCCCCTAGCGGGAGTGGTAGATACGCAGTATTTT. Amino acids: CASSFPLAGVVDTQYF.